These 29 T cell receptor beta chains originate from one sample sequenced in a study of CD8 T cells in ankylosing spondylitis. TCRdb recomputed calls from the 5' RACE reads with MiXCR, one row per CDR3 protein. Of approximately 540,000 distinct CDR3 sequences listed, roughly 13% are singletons. Points from the study as a whole: Typical of ankylosing spondylitis blood, it appeared, was a TCR beta motif of under 10 highly homologous variants.

Their specific antigens are unknown. Sequenced: blood, either unsorted or a sorted T cell fraction (not recorded which). These receptors came from a male donor with ankylosing spondylitis.

This clonotype has a handful of counts. The chain is built from TRBV27 and TRBJ2-1; 8 bases are shared with TRBD1. The germline CDR1 and CDR2 sequences are MNHEY and SMNVEV (reference sequence). V shed 3 bases, J shed 1 base, and the junction held 2 bases outside the gene matches. The length of the CDR3 is 15 residues. The CDR3 DNA sequence: TGTGCCAGCAGTTTTTACAGGGGGTCCTACAATGAGCAGTTCTTC. Protein: CASSFYRGSYNEQFF.

This clonotype has just a few counts. CDR3 bases: TGCAGCGTCCGAACCGTTTTAAGAAACATTCAGTACTTC. This codes for CSVRTVLRNIQYF. The chain couples TRBV29-1 to TRBJ2-4; D gene unclear. Germline V CDR1 and CDR2: SQVTM, ANQGSEA. The ends were cut back, 6 bases at V and 6 bases at J, with 15 bases in the middle. CDR3 length: 13 residues.

The V call is TRBV4-2, the J call TRBJ1-1, with unresolved D. V gave up 4 bases and J gave up 5 bases, with 23 bases separating them. The CDR3 extends over 17 amino acids. Germline V gives CDR1 LGHNA, CDR2 YNFKEQ. CDR3 DNA: TGTGCCAGCAGCCCCCTCCTGTCAGTAGGAAAGGAAACTGAAGCTTTCTTT. It codes for CASSPLLSVGKETEAFF.

This clonotype has ten or more counts. The V call is TRBV12-3 or TRBV12-4, the J call TRBJ1-3, with D hard to call. Trimming shortened V by 7 bases and J by 5 bases, and 12 bases separated the two germline ends. This CDR3 region has 13 residues. CDR3 nucleotide sequence: TGTGCCAGCACCGAGAGGGCCAGAAACACCATATATTTT. This translates into CASTERARNTIYF.

This clonotype was observed a handful of times. V usage is TRBV6-1 and J usage is TRBJ2-7; TRBD1 agrees at 9 bases. J was trimmed by 4 bases and V by 3 bases; bases with no gene match: 7. Germline assignment: CDR1 MNHNS and CDR2 SASEGT. This CDR3 is 15 amino acids long. Written as DNA, the CDR3 is TGTGCCAGCAGTGATCCGGGACAGGGCTTGTACGAGCAGTACGTC. This sequence encodes CASSDPGQGLYEQYV.

This clonotype showed up many times. The chain couples TRBV29-1 to TRBJ2-3; D perhaps matches TRBD2 (6 bases). This CDR3 spans 13 amino acids. The germline gives CDR1 SQVTM, CDR2 ANQGSEA. Trimming took off 7 bases at V and 2 bases at J, with 13 bases between the two ends. The CDR3 DNA sequence: TGCAGCGGGGAGGCAGCGGCCACAGATACGCAGTATTTT. Residues: CSGEAAATDTQYF.

V gene TRBV20-1 combines with J gene TRBJ2-6, with D possibly TRBD1 on 6 matching bases. V gave up 1 base and J gave up 0 bases, with 10 bases separating them. The V gene's germline CDR1 is DFQATT and CDR2 SNEGSKA (reference sequence). The CDR3 covers 16 residues. The CDR3 DNA reads TGCAGTGCTAGAGCTCCCAGGGGCTCTGGGGCCAACGTCCTGACTTTC. The encoded protein is CSARAPRGSGANVLTF.

V usage is TRBV7-2 and J usage is TRBJ1-5; 7 bases align to TRBD1. The CDR3 is 15 amino acids. Germline CDR1 is SGHTA and CDR2 is FQGNSA. J lost 3 bases, V lost 6 bases, and 8 bases had no gene match. DNA of the CDR3: TGTGCCAGCAGTTCTACCGGGACAGTCAATCAGCCCCAGCATTTT. It specifies CASSSTGTVNQPQHF.

This clonotype was found a few times. The V call is TRBV10-3, the J call TRBJ1-6; 9 bases match TRBD1. Germline CDR1 ENHRY, CDR2 SYGVKD. After removal of 2 bases from V and 10 bases from J, the junction contained 6 bases not matched to a gene. The CDR3 is 15 residues long. The CDR3 loop reads CAISEGDRGESPLHF. CDR3 DNA sequence: TGTGCCATCAGTGAGGGAGACAGGGGGGAATCACCCCTCCACTTT.

This chain joins TRBV15 and TRBJ2-5, with D tentatively TRBD2 (6 bases). The CDR3 is 12 residues long. The V gene lost 4 bases and the J gene lost 4 bases, with 7 bases spanning the gap. CDR1 is LNHNV and CDR2 is YYDKDF in the germline V gene (reference sequence). The CDR3 loop is CATSTGRETQYF. For the CDR3, the DNA is TGTGCCACCAGCACCGGGAGAGAGACCCAGTACTTC.

The CDR3 DNA reads as TGTGCCATCAGTGACCGGGGGCGAAGAGGCTACACCTTC. This encodes CAISDRGRRGYTF. V gene TRBV10-3 combines with J gene TRBJ1-2; maybe TRBD1 (6 bases). With 3 bases removed from V and 8 bases from J, the gap between germline ends came to 13 bases. The CDR3 length is 13 residues. CDR1 is ENHRY, CDR2 SYGVKD, per germline.

The chain combines TRBV25-1 with TRBJ2-7; 7 bases fit TRBD2. Per the germline V gene, CDR1 is MGHDK and CDR2 is SYGVNS. J was trimmed by 3 bases and V by 11 bases; bases with no gene match: 13. The CDR3 is made up of 14 amino acids. CDR3 sequence reads: CAVGGRAHYYEQYF. CDR3 coding DNA: TGTGCCGTTGGAGGGAGGGCCCACTACTACGAGCAGTACTTC.

There are a few counts of this clonotype. The rearrangement uses TRBV5-1 and TRBJ2-7; weak D call: TRBD2 (6 bases). Germline V gene lookup returns CDR1 SGHRS and CDR2 YFSETQ. The CDR3 has 12 residues. V lost 0 bases and J 7 bases, leaving 8 bases between the germline ends. The CDR3 here is CASSLEGTEQYF. The CDR3 DNA follows: TGCGCCAGCAGCTTGGAGGGGACTGAGCAGTACTTC.

The chain uses TRBV15 and TRBJ2-6, with 7 bases that match TRBD1. CDR1 is LNHNV, CDR2 YYDKDF, per germline (reference sequence). V dropped 0 bases and J dropped 0; count of bases not matched to a gene: 14. The CDR3 runs to 21 residues. In DNA, the CDR3 is TGTGCCACCAGCAGAGATCGGGTTCCGGGACAGAAGAGCTCTGGGGCCAACGTCCTGACTTTC. Translating it yields CATSRDRVPGQKSSGANVLTF.

The table lists this clonotype with many counts. V is TRBV27 and J is TRBJ2-7, with 12 positions matching TRBD2. Trimming cost V 6 bases and J 5 bases; bases outside gene matches: 8. The CDR3 spans 15 residues. The germline gives CDR1 MNHEY, CDR2 SMNVEV (reference sequence). This chain's CDR3 is CASSPWTSGNNEQYF. CDR3 in DNA: TGTGCCAGCAGCCCCTGGACTAGCGGGAACAACGAGCAGTACTTC.

V usage is TRBV7-8 and J usage is TRBJ1-4; D unclear. V was pared by 5 bases and J by 4 bases, with 11 bases between. Germline V gene data show CDR1 as SGHVS and CDR2 as FQNEAQ. CDR3 length equals 14 residues. Written as DNA, the CDR3 is TGTGCCAGCAGCCTGACATATGGTAATGAAAAACTGTTTTTT. It translates to CASSLTYGNEKLFF.

This rearrangement joins TRBV3-1 to TRBJ1-5; TRBD1 agrees at 8 bases. This CDR3 is built from 15 residues. The trim removed 1 base at V and 4 bases at J, leaving 3 bases unmatched. Looked up from germline, CDR1 is LGHDT and CDR2 is YNNKEL (reference sequence). Written as DNA, the CDR3 is TGTGCCAGCAGCCAAGGACAGGGGAGTAATCAGCCCCAGCATTTT. Protein sequence: CASSQGQGSNQPQHF.

This clonotype was counted between two and nine times. This chain joins TRBV5-1 and TRBJ2-1; 9 bases match TRBD1. Germline-derived CDR1 and CDR2 are SGHRS and YFSETQ. Trimming cost V 2 bases and J 8 bases; bases outside gene matches: 8. The CDR3 consists of 15 residues. CDR3 region: CASSFRDRVLHEQFF. For the CDR3, the DNA is TGCGCCAGCAGCTTCCGGGACAGGGTATTGCATGAGCAGTTCTTC.

This clonotype turned up a few times. The V and J genes are TRBV29-1 and TRBJ1-4, with 9 bases that match TRBD1. The J segment lost 0 bases and the V segment lost 5 bases, leaving 4 bases of the junction unmatched. Germline V CDR1 and CDR2: SQVTM, ANQGSEA. The CDR3 is 15 amino acids. The CDR3 region has the DNA TGCAGCGTTACGGGACAGGGAACAACTAATGAAAAACTGTTTTTT. This sequence encodes CSVTGQGTTNEKLFF.

The V and J genes are TRBV5-1 and TRBJ2-1; either TRBD1 or TRBD2 may supply D (5 bases each). Germline V gene lookup returns CDR1 SGHRS and CDR2 YFSETQ. The CDR3 covers 15 residues. V was clipped by 7 bases and J by 0 bases, with 14 bases between them. CDR3 amino acids: CASRDRGSSYNEQFF. The CDR3 nucleotides read TGCGCCAGCCGGGACCGTGGGAGCTCCTACAATGAGCAGTTCTTC.

This clonotype was seen at least ten times. The genes are TRBV10-3 and TRBJ2-5, with 7 bases fitting TRBD2. The CDR3 loop spans 13 amino acids. Trimming took 0 bases from V and 9 from J; bases not matched to a gene: 4. The germline gives CDR1 ENHRY, CDR2 SYGVKD. The CDR3 loop is CAISESGTIAQYF. DNA of the CDR3: TGTGCCATCAGTGAGTCGGGGACTATCGCCCAGTACTTC.

This clonotype was counted many times. This chain links TRBV2 with TRBJ2-1; D gene ambiguous. In germline, CDR1 is SNHLY, CDR2 FYNNEI. There are 12 residues in the CDR3. The V gene lost 4 bases and the J gene lost 2 bases, with 3 bases spanning the gap. Here the CDR3 DNA reads TGTGCCAGCAGTGGGACCTACAATGAGCAGTTCTTC. The encoded protein is CASSGTYNEQFF.

The rearrangement links TRBV7-9 to TRBJ2-2; TRBD2 matches at 14 bases. CDR3 size: 17 residues. The germline V gene encodes CDR1 SEHNR and CDR2 FQNEAQ (reference sequence). V lost 5 bases and J lost 6; bases outside the gene matches: 8. As DNA, the CDR3 is TGTGCCAGCAGCGGGCCGACTAGCGGGAGGGCATCCGGGGAGCTGTTTTTT. Translation: CASSGPTSGRASGELFF.

The chain recombines TRBV11-2 with TRBJ2-1, with D unresolved. Trimming cost V 0 bases and J 6 bases, with 9 bases left between them. The CDR3 extends over 14 amino acids. The germline gives CDR1 SGHAT, CDR2 FQNNGV. CDR3 amino acids: CASSLDGRPNEQFF. CDR3 coding DNA: TGTGCCAGCAGCTTAGATGGCCGGCCCAATGAGCAGTTCTTC.

The table lists this clonotype with many counts. The junction shows a germline mismatch at one end, possibly a read error. The chain uses TRBV5-1 and TRBJ1-2; weak D call: TRBD1 (5 bases). Per the germline V gene, CDR1 is SGHRS and CDR2 is YFSETQ. The CDR3 extends over 13 amino acids. The CDR3 DNA follows: TGTGCCAGCAGCCCGACAGAGAACTATGGCTACACCTTC. Translated, it gives CASSPTENYGYTF.

The chain employs TRBV6-4 and TRBJ2-1; TRBD2 agrees at 10 bases. This CDR3 spans 15 amino acids. Germline-derived CDR1 and CDR2 are MRHNA and SNTAGT. V lost 3 bases to trimming and J lost 6 bases; unmatched junction nucleotides: 5. The CDR3 protein is CASSDRASGSNEQFF. CDR3 nucleotide sequence: TGTGCCAGCAGTGATCGGGCTAGCGGGAGCAATGAGCAGTTCTTC.

This rearrangement joins TRBV7-9 to TRBJ1-1; D not certain. V was trimmed by 5 bases and J by 7 bases, leaving 14 bases between them. Germline V gene lookup returns CDR1 SEHNR and CDR2 FQNEAQ (reference sequence). The CDR3 contains 13 residues. The CDR3 DNA sequence: TGTGCCAGCAGCCCAGAGGTTCGATATGAAGCTTTCTTT. This gives the protein CASSPEVRYEAFF.

This clonotype was observed a few times. This chain uses TRBV7-9 with TRBJ1-3, with TRBD1 as a possible D gene (5 bases). Germline lookup yields CDR1 SEHNR and CDR2 FQNEAQ (reference sequence). This CDR3 has 15 residues. V shed 5 bases and J shed 0 bases, with 11 bases lying between them. CDR3 sequence: CASSRSGISGNTIYF. CDR3 sequence (DNA): TGTGCCAGCAGCCGATCAGGGATCTCTGGAAACACCATATATTTT.

This chain uses TRBV5-1 with TRBJ1-5, with D maybe TRBD1 (6 bases). The germline gives CDR1 SGHRS, CDR2 YFSETQ. The CDR3 has 14 residues. The germline V and J ends were trimmed by 7 bases and 0 bases, with 11 bases remaining between them. CDR3 protein: CASLQGISNQPQHF. In DNA, the CDR3 is TGCGCCAGCCTCCAGGGGATTAGCAATCAGCCCCAGCATTTT.